The rows below give T cell receptor beta chains drawn from one sample of a study of OX40 agonist ivuxolimab in advanced cancers. Profiling relied on immunoSEQ multiplex PCR, and the TCRdb table lists in-frame clones only, not all of them. The sample has fewer than 40,000 clones; about four fifths are singletons. Sequenced material: CD4+ or CD8+ T cells sorted from blood, taken in a trial of the OX40 agonist ivuxolimab. The receptor source for this set is an adult with an advanced solid tumor such as melanoma, head and neck, liver or kidney cancer. Both conserved end residues are trimmed from each CDR3.

V: TRBV5-4; J: TRBJ2-5; CDR3: ASSRSGQGTEAQY
V: TRBV28; J: -; CDR3: ASSPTGTGSYEQY
V: TRBV6-5; J: TRBJ2-7; CDR3: ASRGPYEQY
V: TRBV28; J: TRBJ1-4; CDR3: ASRPTGRREKLF
V: TRBV14; J: TRBJ1-4; CDR3: ASSPLTGRDEKLF
V: TRBV2; J: TRBJ2-1; CDR3: ASSREGHNEQF
V: TRBV7-3; J: TRBJ2-3; CDR3: ASSLQGRLTDTQY
V: TRBV28; J: TRBJ2-5; CDR3: ASRLAGNTAKTQY
V: TRBV30; J: TRBJ1-1; CDR3: AWSVVENTEAF
V: TRBV11-2; J: TRBJ1-4; CDR3: ASRATGGFEKLF
V: TRBV30; J: TRBJ1-6; CDR3: AWGEAIMASPLH
V: TRBV5-1; J: TRBJ2-3; CDR3: ASSPNPTGRTDTQY
V: TRBV2; J: TRBJ2-7; CDR3: ASSYSGSLYEQY
V: TRBV6-5; J: TRBJ2-7; CDR3: ASSYSGSSSYEQY
V: TRBV9; J: TRBJ2-2; CDR3: ASSVGTSRLGGELF
V: TRBV9; J: TRBJ2-3; CDR3: ASSTGFDGDTQY
V: TRBV9; J: TRBJ2-3; CDR3: ASSPTITDTQY
V: TRBV19; J: TRBJ2-1; CDR3: ASSIDGAIRDSPLYNEQF
V: TRBV7-9; J: -; CDR3: ASSPRDASYEQY
V: TRBV7-3; J: TRBJ1-1; CDR3: ASSFRGGTEAF
V: TRBV19; J: TRBJ2-7; CDR3: ASFPGRATSYEQY
V: TRBV6-5; J: TRBJ2-1; CDR3: ASSWTSGTKF
V: TRBV2; J: TRBJ1-5; CDR3: ASSEGGDSNQPQH
V: TRBV2; J: TRBJ1-2; CDR3: ASSGQGNNYGYT
V: TRBV5-1; J: TRBJ2-3; CDR3: ASSPEGPAVTDTQY
V: TRBV29-1; J: TRBJ1-5; CDR3: SVIVLGQPQH
V: TRBV5-4; J: TRBJ2-3; CDR3: ASSPIRGSTDTQY
V: TRBV11-3; J: TRBJ1-1; CDR3: ASSEGRNRPF
V: TRBV27; J: TRBJ1-1; CDR3: ASMKGLNTEAF
V: TRBV28; J: TRBJ2-7; CDR3: ASSFLDEQY
V: TRBV18; J: TRBJ1-2; CDR3: ASSPGSNYGYT
V: TRBV19; J: TRBJ1-3; CDR3: ASSIDPPQASSGNTIY